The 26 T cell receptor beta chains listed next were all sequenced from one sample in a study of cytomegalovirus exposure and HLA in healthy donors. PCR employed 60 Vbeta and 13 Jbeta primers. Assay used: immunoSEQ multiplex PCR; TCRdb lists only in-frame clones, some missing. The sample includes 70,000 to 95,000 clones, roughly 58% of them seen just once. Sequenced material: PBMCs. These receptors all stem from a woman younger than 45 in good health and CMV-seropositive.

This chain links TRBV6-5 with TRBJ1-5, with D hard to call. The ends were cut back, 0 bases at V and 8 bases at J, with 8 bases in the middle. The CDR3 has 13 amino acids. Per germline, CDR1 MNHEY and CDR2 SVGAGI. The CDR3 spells CASSYSMEEPQHF. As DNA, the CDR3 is TGTGCCAGCAGTTACTCGATGGAGGAGCCCCAGCATTTT.

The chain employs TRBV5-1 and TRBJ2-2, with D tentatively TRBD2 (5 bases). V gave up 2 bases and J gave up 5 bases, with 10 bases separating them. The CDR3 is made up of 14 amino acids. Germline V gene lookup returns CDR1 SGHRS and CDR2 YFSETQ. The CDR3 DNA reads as TGCGCCAGCAGCTTTTCCCGAGGGACCGGGGAGCTGTTTTTT. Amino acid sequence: CASSFSRGTGELFF. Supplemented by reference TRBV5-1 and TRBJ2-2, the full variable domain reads KAGVTQTPRYLIKTRGQQVTLSCSPISGHRSVSWYQQTPGQGLQFLFEYFSETQRNKGNFPGRFSGRQFSNSRSEMNVSTLELGDSALYLCASSFSRGTGELFFGEGSRLTVL.

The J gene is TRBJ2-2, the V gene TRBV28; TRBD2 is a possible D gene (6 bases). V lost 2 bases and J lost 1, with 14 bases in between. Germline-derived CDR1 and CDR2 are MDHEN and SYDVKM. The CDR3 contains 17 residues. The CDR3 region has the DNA TGTGCCAGCAGTTTAGAAGCGTTAGCGGTGAACACCGGGGAGCTGTTTTTT. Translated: CASSLEALAVNTGELFF.

In nucleotides, the CDR3 is TGTGCCAGCAGCCAAGACGAAACTAGACGAGAGACCCAGTACTTC. This codes for CASSQDETRRETQYF. The rearrangement joins TRBV4-2 to TRBJ2-5; the D gene is possibly TRBD2 (5 bases). This CDR3 has 15 residues. The V end lost 0 bases, the J end lost 4 bases, and 12 bases lay between the germline ends. The germline V gene has CDR1 LGHNA and CDR2 YNFKEQ.

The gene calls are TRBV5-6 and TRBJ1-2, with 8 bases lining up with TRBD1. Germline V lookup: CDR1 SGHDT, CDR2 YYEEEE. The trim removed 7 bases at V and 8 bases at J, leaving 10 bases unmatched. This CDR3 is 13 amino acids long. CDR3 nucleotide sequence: TGTGCCAGCGTTGGACAGGGCTTTTACGGCTACACCTTC. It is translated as CASVGQGFYGYTF.

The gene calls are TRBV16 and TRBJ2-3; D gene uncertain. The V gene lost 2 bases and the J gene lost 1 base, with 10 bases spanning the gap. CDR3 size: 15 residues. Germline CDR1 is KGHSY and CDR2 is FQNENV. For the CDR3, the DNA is TGTGCCAGCAGCCAACCCCTACGGGGCACAGATACGCAGTATTTT. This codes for CASSQPLRGTDTQYF.

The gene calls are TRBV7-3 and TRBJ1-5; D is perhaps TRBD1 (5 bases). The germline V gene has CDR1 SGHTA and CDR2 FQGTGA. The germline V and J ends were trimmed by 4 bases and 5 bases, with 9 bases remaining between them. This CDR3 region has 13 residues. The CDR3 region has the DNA TGTGCCAGCAGCTCCAGGGTCGATCAGCCCCAGCATTTT. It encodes CASSSRVDQPQHF.

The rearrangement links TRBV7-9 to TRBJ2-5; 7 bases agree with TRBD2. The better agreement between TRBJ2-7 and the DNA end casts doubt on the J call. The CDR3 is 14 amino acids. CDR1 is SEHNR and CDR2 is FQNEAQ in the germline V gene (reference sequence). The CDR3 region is CASSSSGVPLEQYF. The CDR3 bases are TGTGCCAGCAGCTCTAGCGGAGTCCCCCTCGAGCAGTACTTC.

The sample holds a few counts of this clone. Here the CDR3 reads CATSRDRVTEADSFNYGYTF. CDR3 DNA sequence: TGTGCCACCAGCAGAGATCGCGTAACGGAGGCCGACTCTTTTAACTATGGCTACACCTTC. This chain connects TRBV15 to TRBJ1-2, with unresolved D. Germline V gene sequence: CDR1 LNHNV, CDR2 YYDKDF (reference sequence). The ends were cut back, 0 bases at V and 1 base at J, with 24 bases in the middle. The CDR3 covers 20 residues.

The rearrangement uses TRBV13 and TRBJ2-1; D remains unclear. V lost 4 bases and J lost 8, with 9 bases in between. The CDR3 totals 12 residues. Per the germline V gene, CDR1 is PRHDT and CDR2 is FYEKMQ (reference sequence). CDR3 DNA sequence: TGTGCCAGCAGCTCCCCCCTGTATGAGCAGTTCTTC. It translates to CASSSPLYEQFF.

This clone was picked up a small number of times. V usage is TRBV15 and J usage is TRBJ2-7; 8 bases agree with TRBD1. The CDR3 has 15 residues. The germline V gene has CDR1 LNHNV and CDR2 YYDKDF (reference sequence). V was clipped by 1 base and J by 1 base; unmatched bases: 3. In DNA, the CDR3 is TGTGCCACCAGCAGAGTTCAGGGGGCTTCCTACGAGCAGTACTTC. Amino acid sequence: CATSRVQGASYEQYF.

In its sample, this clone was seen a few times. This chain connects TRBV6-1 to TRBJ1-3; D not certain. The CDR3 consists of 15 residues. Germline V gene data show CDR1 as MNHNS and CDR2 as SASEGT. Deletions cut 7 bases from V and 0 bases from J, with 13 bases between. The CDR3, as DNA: TGTGCCAGCACCTCACCGGGGAGCTCTGGAAACACCATATATTTT. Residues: CASTSPGSSGNTIYF.

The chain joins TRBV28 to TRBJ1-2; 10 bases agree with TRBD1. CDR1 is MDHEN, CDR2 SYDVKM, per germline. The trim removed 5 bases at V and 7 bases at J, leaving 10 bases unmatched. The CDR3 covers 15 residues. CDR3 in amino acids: CASSPPGQGISGYTF. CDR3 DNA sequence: TGTGCCAGCAGTCCGCCGGGACAGGGGATCTCTGGCTACACCTTC.

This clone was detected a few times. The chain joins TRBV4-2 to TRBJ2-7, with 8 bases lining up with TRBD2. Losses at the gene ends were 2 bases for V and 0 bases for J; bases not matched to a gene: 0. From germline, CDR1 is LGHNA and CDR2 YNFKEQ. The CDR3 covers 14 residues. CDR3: CASSQLAGSYEQYF. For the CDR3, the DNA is TGTGCCAGCAGCCAACTAGCGGGCTCCTACGAGCAGTACTTC.

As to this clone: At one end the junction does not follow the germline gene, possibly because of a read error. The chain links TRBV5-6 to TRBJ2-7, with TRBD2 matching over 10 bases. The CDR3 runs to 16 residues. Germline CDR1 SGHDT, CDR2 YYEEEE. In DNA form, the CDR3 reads TGTGCCGGCAGCACCATCCTAGCGGGGGCCAGCTACGAGCAGTACTTC. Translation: CAGSTILAGASYEQYF.

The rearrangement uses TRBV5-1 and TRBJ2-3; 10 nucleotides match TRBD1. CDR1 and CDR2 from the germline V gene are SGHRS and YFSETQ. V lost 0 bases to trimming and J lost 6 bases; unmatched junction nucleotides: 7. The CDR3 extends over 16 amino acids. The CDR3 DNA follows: TGCGCCAGCAGCTTGGCGGGACAGGGGTGGTCGGATACGCAGTATTTT. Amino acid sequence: CASSLAGQGWSDTQYF.

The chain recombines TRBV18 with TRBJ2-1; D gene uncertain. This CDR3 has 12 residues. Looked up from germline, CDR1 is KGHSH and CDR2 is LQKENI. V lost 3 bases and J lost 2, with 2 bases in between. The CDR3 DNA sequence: TGTGCCAGCTCACCCGCCTACAATGAGCAGTTCTTC. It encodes CASSPAYNEQFF.

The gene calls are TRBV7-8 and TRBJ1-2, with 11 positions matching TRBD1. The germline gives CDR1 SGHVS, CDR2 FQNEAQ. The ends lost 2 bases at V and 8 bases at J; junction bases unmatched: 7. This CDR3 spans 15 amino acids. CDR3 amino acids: CASSLLGTGGLGYTF. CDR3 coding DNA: TGTGCCAGCAGCTTACTGGGGACAGGGGGACTAGGCTACACCTTC. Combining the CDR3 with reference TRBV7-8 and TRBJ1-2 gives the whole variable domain GAGVSQSPRYKVAKRGQDVALRCDPISGHVSLFWYQQALGQGPEFLTYFQNEAQLDKSGLPSDRFFAERPEGSVSTLKIQRTQQEDSAVYLCASSLLGTGGLGYTFGSGTRLTVV.

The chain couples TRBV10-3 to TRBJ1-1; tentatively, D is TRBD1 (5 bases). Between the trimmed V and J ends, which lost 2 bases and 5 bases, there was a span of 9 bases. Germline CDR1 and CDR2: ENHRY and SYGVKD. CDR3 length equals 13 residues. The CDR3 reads CAISEQGGTEAFF. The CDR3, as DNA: TGTGCCATCAGTGAGCAGGGAGGGACTGAAGCTTTCTTT.

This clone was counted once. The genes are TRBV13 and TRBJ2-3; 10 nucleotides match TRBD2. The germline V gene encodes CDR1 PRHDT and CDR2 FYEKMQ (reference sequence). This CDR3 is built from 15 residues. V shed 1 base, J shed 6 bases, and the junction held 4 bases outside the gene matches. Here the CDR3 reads CASSLALAGSDTQYF. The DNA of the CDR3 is TGTGCCAGCAGCTTAGCACTAGCGGGGAGCGATACGCAGTATTTT.

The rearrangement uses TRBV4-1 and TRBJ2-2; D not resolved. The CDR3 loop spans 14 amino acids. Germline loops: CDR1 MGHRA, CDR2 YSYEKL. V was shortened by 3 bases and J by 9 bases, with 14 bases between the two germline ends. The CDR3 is CASSHPFLSRELFF. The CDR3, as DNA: TGCGCCAGCAGCCACCCATTTCTATCGAGGGAGCTGTTTTTT.

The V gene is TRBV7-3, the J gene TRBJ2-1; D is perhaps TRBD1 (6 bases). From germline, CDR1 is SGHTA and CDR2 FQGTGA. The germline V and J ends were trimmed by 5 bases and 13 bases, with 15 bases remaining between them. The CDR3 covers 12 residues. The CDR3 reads CASSPPQGQQFF. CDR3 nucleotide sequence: TGTGCCAGCAGCCCGCCCCAGGGGCAACAGTTCTTC.

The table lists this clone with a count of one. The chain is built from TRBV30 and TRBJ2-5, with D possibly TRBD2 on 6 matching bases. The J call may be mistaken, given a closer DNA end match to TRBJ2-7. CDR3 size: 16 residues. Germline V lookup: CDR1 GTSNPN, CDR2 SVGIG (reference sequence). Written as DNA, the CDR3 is TGTGCCTCACGCGGAAAGGGAGGTCAGGGAATTTGCGAGCAGTACTTC. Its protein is CASRGKGGQGICEQYF.

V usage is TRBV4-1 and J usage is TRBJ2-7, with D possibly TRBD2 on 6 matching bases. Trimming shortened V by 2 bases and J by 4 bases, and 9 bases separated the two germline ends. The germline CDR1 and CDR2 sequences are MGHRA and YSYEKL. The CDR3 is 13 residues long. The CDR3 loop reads CASSQRGTYEQYF. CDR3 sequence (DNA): TGCGCCAGCAGCCAACGCGGGACGTACGAGCAGTACTTC.

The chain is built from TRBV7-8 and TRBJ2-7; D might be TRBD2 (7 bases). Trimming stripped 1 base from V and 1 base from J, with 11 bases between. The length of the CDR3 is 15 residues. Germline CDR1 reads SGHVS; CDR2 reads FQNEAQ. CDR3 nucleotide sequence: TGTGCCAGCAGCTTAGACGGGGGGCTTTCCTACGAGCAGTACTTC. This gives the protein CASSLDGGLSYEQYF.

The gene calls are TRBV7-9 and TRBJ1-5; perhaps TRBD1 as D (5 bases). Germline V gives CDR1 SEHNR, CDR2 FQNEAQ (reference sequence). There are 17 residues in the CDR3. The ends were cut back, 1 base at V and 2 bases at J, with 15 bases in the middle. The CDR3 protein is CASSLGTGIFGNQPQHF. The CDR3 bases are TGTGCCAGCAGCTTAGGCACAGGAATTTTTGGCAATCAGCCCCAGCATTTT.